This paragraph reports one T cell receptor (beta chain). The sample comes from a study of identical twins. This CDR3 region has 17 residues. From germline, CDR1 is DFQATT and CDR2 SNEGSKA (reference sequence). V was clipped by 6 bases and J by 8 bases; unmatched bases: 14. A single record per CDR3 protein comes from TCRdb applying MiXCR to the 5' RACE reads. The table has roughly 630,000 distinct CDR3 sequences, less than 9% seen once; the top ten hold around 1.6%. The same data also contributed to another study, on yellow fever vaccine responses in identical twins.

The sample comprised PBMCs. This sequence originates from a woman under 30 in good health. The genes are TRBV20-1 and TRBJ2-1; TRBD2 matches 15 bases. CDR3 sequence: CSALGLAGGPSLDEQFF. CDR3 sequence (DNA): TGCAGTGCGCTTGGACTAGCGGGAGGGCCTTCCCTGGATGAGCAGTTCTTC.